A selection of T cell receptor beta chains follows, all from one sample in a study of cytomegalovirus exposure and HLA in healthy donors. Here immunoSEQ multiplex PCR was the method, and the copy in TCRdb shows in-frame clones only, minus some. The sample has roughly 200,000 clones; just under 85% are singletons. Sequencing was performed on PBMCs. All receptors derive from a woman aged 40 to 50 in good health and CMV-seronegative. Each CDR3 is given with its conserved first and last residue. The order of the fields is V gene, D gene, clone size, J gene, CDR3 protein, CDR3 DNA. A D gene is named only where the DNA matches it firmly. Part of the rows lack a size; the others show once, few, many or a class for expanded clones.

V gene: TRBV5-1
D gene: TRBD2
clone size: -
J gene: TRBJ2-7
CDR3 protein: CASSLAGSSYEQYF
CDR3 DNA: TGCGCCAGCAGCTTAGCGGGGAGCTCCTACGAGCAGTACTTC

V gene: TRBV4-3
D gene: TRBD2
clone size: -
J gene: TRBJ2-5
CDR3 protein: CASSHWLAGEETQYF
CDR3 DNA: TGCGCCAGCAGCCATTGGCTAGCGGGGGAAGAGACCCAGTACTTC

V gene: TRBV9
D gene: TRBD1
clone size: -
J gene: TRBJ1-3
CDR3 protein: CASSVAGTGATGNTIYF
CDR3 DNA: TGTGCCAGCAGCGTAGCTGGGACAGGGGCCACTGGAAACACCATATATTTT

V gene: TRBV30
D gene: -
clone size: -
J gene: TRBJ1-2
CDR3 protein: CASEEVVGYTF
CDR3 DNA: TGTGCTTCGGAGGAGGTGGTAGGCTACACCTTC

V gene: TRBV5-6
D gene: -
clone size: -
J gene: TRBJ2-1
CDR3 protein: CASSFSTYNEQFF
CDR3 DNA: TGTGCCAGCAGCTTCAGTACCTACAATGAGCAGTTCTTC

V gene: TRBV6-6
D gene: -
clone size: many
J gene: TRBJ1-6
CDR3 protein: CASSYLEGSGSPLHF
CDR3 DNA: TGTGCCAGCAGTTACCTCGAGGGTTCGGGTTCACCCCTCCACTTT

V gene: TRBV2
D gene: TRBD2
clone size: -
J gene: TRBJ2-5
CDR3 protein: CASIGLAIETQYF
CDR3 DNA: TGTGCCAGCATAGGACTAGCGATAGAGACCCAGTACTTC

V gene: TRBV5-1
D gene: TRBD2
clone size: few
J gene: TRBJ2-3
CDR3 protein: CASSSVLAGTDTQYF
CDR3 DNA: TGCGCCAGCAGCTCCGTACTAGCGGGAACAGATACGCAGTATTTT

V gene: TRBV2
D gene: TRBD1
clone size: few
J gene: TRBJ2-7
CDR3 protein: CASRAGTGAYEQYF
CDR3 DNA: TGTGCCAGCAGAGCTGGGACAGGGGCCTACGAGCAGTACTTC

V gene: TRBV6-5
D gene: -
clone size: few
J gene: TRBJ1-4
CDR3 protein: CASSYRQGRGEKLFF
CDR3 DNA: TGTGCCAGCAGTTATCGCCAGGGGCGCGGTGAAAAACTGTTTTTT

V gene: TRBV9
D gene: -
clone size: -
J gene: TRBJ1-4
CDR3 protein: CASALEPQGEKLFF
CDR3 DNA: TGTGCCAGCGCGCTGGAGCCACAGGGTGAAAAACTGTTTTTT

V gene: TRBV6-1
D gene: -
clone size: -
J gene: TRBJ1-6
CDR3 protein: CASSEVGGRNSPLHF
CDR3 DNA: TGTGCCAGCAGTGAAGTGGGGGGTCGGAATTCACCCCTCCACTTT

V gene: TRBV30
D gene: -
clone size: -
J gene: TRBJ2-7
CDR3 protein: CAWSLALYEQYF
CDR3 DNA: TGTGCCTGGAGTTTAGCCCTTTACGAGCAGTACTTC

V gene: TRBV15
D gene: -
clone size: -
J gene: TRBJ2-1
CDR3 protein: CATSSRGLDEQFF
CDR3 DNA: TGTGCCACCAGCAGTAGGGGGTTGGATGAGCAGTTCTTC

V gene: TRBV29-1
D gene: TRBD2
clone size: few
J gene: TRBJ2-1
CDR3 protein: CSVELLAGAEGNEQFF
CDR3 DNA: TGCAGCGTTGAATTATTAGCGGGGGCCGAGGGAAATGAGCAGTTCTTC

V gene: TRBV30
D gene: -
clone size: -
J gene: TRBJ1-2
CDR3 protein: CAWSVLGSRGYTF
CDR3 DNA: TGTGCCTGGAGTGTTCTCGGGTCCCGTGGCTACACCTTC

V gene: TRBV7-2
D gene: TRBD1
clone size: once
J gene: TRBJ2-5
CDR3 protein: CASSFGTGGIRGQETQYF
CDR3 DNA: TGTGCCAGCAGCTTCGGGACAGGGGGCATCAGGGGCCAAGAGACCCAGTACTTC

V gene: TRBV6-6
D gene: -
clone size: -
J gene: TRBJ1-1
CDR3 protein: CASSYQVVISTEAFF
CDR3 DNA: TGTGCCAGCAGTTACCAGGTAGTGATCTCTACTGAAGCTTTCTTT

V gene: TRBV10-3
D gene: -
clone size: -
J gene: TRBJ1-2
CDR3 protein: CAISESIGAAGVYGYTF
CDR3 DNA: TGTGCCATCAGTGAGTCGATTGGGGCGGCGGGGGTCTATGGCTACACCTTC

V gene: TRBV9
D gene: -
clone size: -
J gene: TRBJ1-1
CDR3 protein: CASSFLGENTEAFF
CDR3 DNA: TGTGCCAGCAGCTTCCTAGGAGAGAACACTGAAGCTTTCTTT

V gene: TRBV2
D gene: TRBD1
clone size: -
J gene: TRBJ1-4
CDR3 protein: CASTLDRGNEKLFF
CDR3 DNA: TGTGCCAGCACTCTGGACAGGGGGAACGAAAAACTGTTTTTT

V gene: TRBV7-2
D gene: -
clone size: -
J gene: TRBJ1-1
CDR3 protein: CASSLNHPGMGTEAFF
CDR3 DNA: TGTGCCAGCAGCTTAAATCATCCGGGGATGGGGACTGAAGCTTTCTTT

V gene: TRBV27
D gene: TRBD1
clone size: -
J gene: TRBJ1-2
CDR3 protein: CASSPLTGVYGYTF
CDR3 DNA: TGTGCCAGCAGTCCCCTGACAGGGGTTTATGGCTACACCTTC

V gene: TRBV27
D gene: -
clone size: -
J gene: TRBJ2-7
CDR3 protein: CASSPSAVSYEQYF
CDR3 DNA: TGTGCCAGCAGCCCTTCGGCGGTATCCTACGAGCAGTACTTC

V gene: TRBV27
D gene: -
clone size: -
J gene: TRBJ1-6
CDR3 protein: CASSPTRDSPLHF
CDR3 DNA: TGTGCCAGCAGTCCGACCAGGGATTCACCCCTCCACTTT

V gene: TRBV6-1
D gene: -
clone size: -
J gene: TRBJ1-1
CDR3 protein: CASSEVPGDTEAFF
CDR3 DNA: TGTGCCAGCAGTGAGGTTCCGGGGGACACTGAAGCTTTCTTT

V gene: TRBV2
D gene: -
clone size: -
J gene: TRBJ1-1
CDR3 protein: CASKIGGQERVKNTEAFF
CDR3 DNA: TGTGCCAGCAAAATAGGCGGGCAGGAGAGGGTTAAGAACACTGAAGCTTTCTTT

V gene: TRBV18
D gene: -
clone size: -
J gene: TRBJ1-1
CDR3 protein: CASSPPSRQWNTEAFF
CDR3 DNA: TGTGCCAGCTCACCACCGAGTCGACAGTGGAACACTGAAGCTTTCTTT

V gene: TRBV28
D gene: -
clone size: -
J gene: TRBJ1-1
CDR3 protein: CASSFPLTEAFF
CDR3 DNA: TGTGCCAGCAGTTTTCCCCTAACTGAAGCTTTCTTT

V gene: TRBV6-6
D gene: TRBD1
clone size: -
J gene: TRBJ1-4
CDR3 protein: CATKTGTNEKLFF
CDR3 DNA: TGTGCCACCAAGACAGGGACTAATGAAAAACTGTTTTTT

V gene: TRBV19
D gene: -
clone size: -
J gene: TRBJ2-2
CDR3 protein: CASSFSLPGELFF
CDR3 DNA: TGTGCCAGTAGTTTTAGCCTCCCCGGGGAGCTGTTTTTT

V gene: TRBV20-1
D gene: -
clone size: once
J gene: TRBJ1-4
CDR3 protein: CSAREGEKLFF
CDR3 DNA: TGCAGTGCTAGGGAGGGTGAAAAACTGTTTTTT

V gene: TRBV7-2
D gene: -
clone size: -
J gene: TRBJ1-4
CDR3 protein: CASSRIRGSGTNEKLFF
CDR3 DNA: TGTGCCAGCAGCAGAATACGGGGATCGGGAACTAATGAAAAACTGTTTTTT

V gene: TRBV7-9
D gene: -
clone size: -
J gene: TRBJ2-1
CDR3 protein: CASSLKADYNEQFF
CDR3 DNA: TGTGCCAGCAGCTTAAAGGCGGACTACAATGAGCAGTTCTTC

V gene: TRBV2
D gene: -
clone size: -
J gene: TRBJ2-7
CDR3 protein: CASSEALGPGGEQYF
CDR3 DNA: TGTGCCAGCAGTGAAGCGCTTGGGCCTGGAGGGGAGCAGTACTTC

V gene: TRBV19
D gene: TRBD1
clone size: -
J gene: TRBJ2-2
CDR3 protein: CASKQGVGTGELFF
CDR3 DNA: TGTGCCAGTAAGCAGGGGGTAGGCACCGGGGAGCTGTTTTTT

V gene: TRBV27
D gene: TRBD1
clone size: -
J gene: TRBJ1-2
CDR3 protein: CASSLSRGGLPYGYTF
CDR3 DNA: TGTGCCAGCAGTTTATCGAGAGGGGGCCTGCCCTATGGCTACACCTTC

V gene: TRBV7-9
D gene: TRBD1
clone size: -
J gene: TRBJ1-3
CDR3 protein: CASSSTGEPGNTIYF
CDR3 DNA: TGTGCCAGCAGCTCCACAGGGGAGCCAGGAAACACCATATATTTT

V gene: TRBV5-1
D gene: -
clone size: once
J gene: TRBJ1-2
CDR3 protein: CASSLEGKGVSYTF
CDR3 DNA: TGCGCCAGCAGCTTGGAAGGGAAAGGGGTCTCCTACACCTTC

V gene: TRBV4-3
D gene: TRBD2
clone size: -
J gene: TRBJ2-3
CDR3 protein: CASSQFVGASGGDTQYF
CDR3 DNA: TGCGCCAGCAGCCAATTTGTCGGGGCTAGCGGGGGGGATACGCAGTATTTT